Below are 32 T cell receptor beta chains sequenced from a single sample in a study of blood T cell repertoires in COVID-19 (dated by TCRdb to 2018 to 2020). The method was the immunoSEQ multiplex PCR assay. TCRdb took over this immuneACCESS table, retaining in-frame rearrangements with V and J assigned. Such tables are incomplete; in checked studies, under half of the missing clones stem from an unresolved V gene, and the remainder is unexplained. The sample records around 170,000 clones, approximately 86% of which are singletons. Around 8.6% of the sample rests with the top ten. Input material: peripheral blood. The source of these receptors is a man aged 45 to 65 with active or convalescent COVID-19.

The V gene is TRBV24-1, the J gene TRBJ1-4; D may be TRBD1 (5 bases). The germline V gene encodes CDR1 KGHDR and CDR2 SFDVKD. With 3 bases removed from V and 6 bases from J, the gap between germline ends came to 13 bases. The CDR3 has 15 residues. CDR3 sequence: CATSDNRTPYEKLFF. The CDR3 DNA reads TGTGCCACCAGTGATAACCGGACACCTTATGAAAAACTGTTTTTT.

CDR3 in DNA: TGTGCCAGTTCACAGGGGGCGTGGGGGGAGCTGTTTTTT. Translated: CASSQGAWGELFF. The chain has TRBV28 and TRBJ2-2; 9 nucleotides match TRBD1. The J segment lost 8 bases and the V segment lost 9 bases, leaving 7 bases of the junction unmatched. Germline CDR1 reads MDHEN; CDR2 reads SYDVKM. The CDR3 is 13 residues long.

The chain joins TRBV30 to TRBJ2-1, with 10 bases fitting TRBD2. V lost 2 bases to trimming and J lost 2 bases; unmatched junction nucleotides: 15. CDR1 is GTSNPN, CDR2 SVGIG, per germline (reference sequence). The CDR3 extends over 19 amino acids. The CDR3 bases are TGTGCCTGGAGTATCACAAGGACTAGCGGCGTCCCGACCTACAATGAGCAGTTCTTC. Translated, it gives CAWSITRTSGVPTYNEQFF.

The gene calls are TRBV6-5 and TRBJ2-1, with TRBD2 matching over 7 bases. V shed 5 bases, J shed 5 bases, and the junction held 9 bases outside the gene matches. Germline assignment: CDR1 MNHEY and CDR2 SVGAGI. The CDR3 consists of 15 residues. This CDR3 reads CASSTIAGDDNEQFF. CDR3 coding DNA: TGTGCCAGCAGTACCATAGCGGGTGACGACAATGAGCAGTTCTTC.

The chain is built from TRBV19 and TRBJ1-4, with a weak D call TRBD1 (6 bases). The V end was cut by 4 bases, the J end by 6 bases, with 6 bases between. The CDR3 runs 12 residues. Per germline, CDR1 LNHDA and CDR2 SQIVND (reference sequence). In DNA, the CDR3 is TGTGCCAGTAGTAGACAGGATGAAAAACTGTTTTTT. It translates to CASSRQDEKLFF.

The genes are TRBV2 and TRBJ2-3; maybe TRBD2 (5 bases). Germline CDR1 reads SNHLY; CDR2 reads FYNNEI. V lost 3 bases to trimming and J lost 6 bases, with 16 bases between them. The CDR3 contains 15 residues. The chain's CDR3 is CASSENRGYSDTQYF. As DNA, the CDR3 is TGTGCCAGCAGTGAGAATCGCGGGTACTCGGATACGCAGTATTTT.

This chain links TRBV27 with TRBJ2-1, with D maybe TRBD2 (6 bases). V was shortened by 2 bases and J by 7 bases, with 27 bases between the two germline ends. The CDR3 runs 19 residues. The germline CDR1 and CDR2 sequences are MNHEY and SMNVEV (reference sequence). Written as DNA, the CDR3 is TGTGCCAGCAGTTTAAGAACTAGCTCAGGCCGATCATACAATAATGAGCAGTTCTTC. It specifies CASSLRTSSGRSYNNEQFF.

The chain employs TRBV6-5 and TRBJ2-7; the D gene is possibly TRBD1 (6 bases). CDR3 length: 13 amino acids. The germline CDR1 and CDR2 sequences are MNHEY and SVGAGI. V was cut by 6 bases and J by 6 bases, with 15 bases left in between. The CDR3 reads CASSPGVLGEQYF. CDR3 nucleotides: TGTGCCAGCAGCCCAGGGGTTCTGGGCGAGCAGTACTTC.

This chain uses TRBV18 with TRBJ1-1, with D uncertain. V was shortened by 1 base and J by 2 bases, with 11 bases between the two germline ends. The CDR3 totals 15 residues. Germline-derived CDR1 and CDR2 are KGHSH and LQKENI. CDR3 residues: CASSPLAGANTEAFF. DNA for the CDR3: TGTGCCAGCTCACCACTTGCAGGCGCTAACACTGAAGCTTTCTTT.

This chain uses TRBV2 with TRBJ2-3, with 7 positions matching TRBD2. Looked up from germline, CDR1 is SNHLY and CDR2 is FYNNEI. Losses at the gene ends were 8 bases for V and 3 bases for J; bases not matched to a gene: 5. This CDR3 region has 13 residues. CDR3 sequence reads: CASVLARTDTQYF. CDR3 bases: TGTGCCAGCGTACTAGCGCGGACAGATACGCAGTATTTT.

This clone was observed a few times. The chain employs TRBV5-3 and TRBJ1-2, with D tentatively TRBD1 (6 bases). TRBV5-3 is given ORF status, its function remaining uncertain. Trimming took 0 bases from V and 2 from J, leaving 8 bases between them. This CDR3 comprises 14 residues. CDR3 amino acids: CARSLGQGNYGYTF. The CDR3 coding sequence is TGTGCCAGAAGCTTGGGTCAGGGGAACTATGGCTACACCTTC.

J is TRBJ2-3 and V is TRBV10-2, with D possibly TRBD1 on 5 matching bases. V was pared by 5 bases and J by 0 bases, with 9 bases between. The germline V gene has CDR1 WSHSY and CDR2 SAAADI. The CDR3 runs 14 residues. The CDR3 loop is CASSPDSSTDTQYF. DNA of the CDR3: TGCGCCAGCAGTCCTGACAGTAGCACAGATACGCAGTATTTT.

The chain joins TRBV19 to TRBJ1-2, with 8 bases aligning to TRBD1. J was trimmed by 3 bases and V by 5 bases; bases with no gene match: 5. This CDR3 comprises 14 residues. Germline lookup yields CDR1 LNHDA and CDR2 SQIVND (reference sequence). The CDR3 DNA reads TGTGCCAGTAGTCCGGACAGGGTAGACTATGGCTACACCTTC. Amino acids: CASSPDRVDYGYTF.

The rearrangement uses TRBV14 and TRBJ2-7, with 7 bases that match TRBD1. The CDR3 covers 14 residues. V was pared by 6 bases and J by 5 bases, with 10 bases of the junction left unmatched. Germline V gene sequence: CDR1 SGHDN, CDR2 FVKESK. CDR3 bases: TGTGCCAGCAGTTCCCGGACAGGTTTGGACGAGCAGTACTTC. It yields the protein CASSSRTGLDEQYF. The variable domain in full, completed from reference TRBV14 and TRBJ2-7, reads EAGVTQFPSHSVIEKGQTVTLRCDPISGHDNLYWYRRVMGKEIKFLLHFVKESKQDESGMPNNRFLAERTGGTYSTLKVQPAELEDSGVYFCASSSRTGLDEQYFGPGTRLTVT.

This chain uses TRBV12-5 with TRBJ2-7, with D perhaps matching TRBD2 (6 bases). CDR1 and CDR2 from the germline V gene are LGHNT and FRNRAP. CDR3 length: 14 residues. Trimming left V 3 bases short and J 4 bases short, with 13 bases between. CDR3 DNA sequence: TGTGCTAGTGGTTTCCCCGGGACTTCTTACGAGCAGTACTTC. Its translation: CASGFPGTSYEQYF.

The J gene is TRBJ2-2, the V gene TRBV19, with 12 bases that match TRBD2. With V trimmed by 6 bases and J by 3 bases, 5 bases remained unmatched. CDR3 length equals 16 residues. Germline assignment: CDR1 LNHDA and CDR2 SQIVND (reference sequence). The CDR3 region is CASRLAGGSDTGELFF. The CDR3 DNA reads TGTGCCAGTAGGCTAGCGGGAGGGTCGGACACCGGGGAGCTGTTTTTT.

CDR3 residues: CASSQERGEQFF. CDR3 coding DNA: TGTGCCAGCAGCCAAGAAAGGGGTGAGCAGTTCTTC. The J gene is TRBJ2-1, the V gene TRBV4-2; possibly TRBD1 for D (5 bases). In germline, CDR1 is LGHNA, CDR2 YNFKEQ. Trimming took 0 bases from V and 9 from J, leaving 6 bases between them. The CDR3 has 12 residues.

The chain employs TRBV7-2 and TRBJ1-2, with a possible D match to TRBD1 (5 bases). Trimming took 3 bases from V and 4 from J, leaving 12 bases between them. The germline V gene has CDR1 SGHTA and CDR2 FQGNSA. The CDR3 has 14 residues. CDR3 nucleotides: TGTGCCAGCAGCTTCCAGGACACTGCCTATGGCTACACCTTC. Protein sequence: CASSFQDTAYGYTF.

In this sample, this clone turned up a few times. This chain links TRBV7-9 with TRBJ2-1; the D gene is possibly TRBD1 (5 bases). The germline V gene encodes CDR1 SEHNR and CDR2 FQNEAQ (reference sequence). The CDR3 extends over 13 amino acids. Trimming took 5 bases from V and 10 from J, leaving 15 bases between them. The CDR3, as DNA: TGTGCCAGCAGCCCGGCTCAGGGTTTAGAGCAGTTCTTC. Translated: CASSPAQGLEQFF.

This clone has a single count. This chain joins TRBV2 and TRBJ2-5, with TRBD2 identical over 8 bases. CDR3 size: 15 residues. CDR1 is SNHLY and CDR2 is FYNNEI in the germline V gene. Germline trimming cut 4 bases from V and 2 bases from J; bases unmatched to any gene: 6. CDR3 sequence reads: CASSGRTSPQETQYF. The CDR3 bases are TGTGCCAGCAGTGGAAGGACTAGCCCTCAAGAGACCCAGTACTTC.

This chain connects TRBV18 to TRBJ1-4; D is undetermined. Germline V gives CDR1 KGHSH, CDR2 LQKENI. This CDR3 comprises 13 residues. Trimming removed 3 bases from V and 8 bases from J, with 10 bases in between. DNA of the CDR3: TGTGCCAGCTCACCCGGGGAGGGCGAAAAACTGTTTTTT. It specifies CASSPGEGEKLFF.

A few counts support this clone. The rearrangement uses TRBV5-1 and TRBJ2-7; D is possibly TRBD1 (5 bases). V lost 1 base and J lost 4, with 12 bases in between. Germline values: CDR1 SGHRS, CDR2 YFSETQ. The CDR3 has 14 residues. CDR3 sequence: CASSLYRSRYEQYF. CDR3 nucleotides: TGCGCCAGCAGCTTGTACAGGTCCAGGTACGAGCAGTACTTC.

This chain joins TRBV3-1 (or the pseudogene TRBV3-2) and TRBJ2-2, with D tentatively TRBD2 (5 bases). Per the germline V gene, CDR1 is LGHDT and CDR2 is YNNKEL (reference sequence). This CDR3 spans 12 amino acids. Trimming removed 8 bases from V and 4 bases from J, with 8 bases in between. CDR3 sequence reads: CASGGSTGELFF. The CDR3 DNA reads TGTGCCAGCGGAGGATCCACCGGGGAGCTGTTTTTT.

The chain carries TRBV27 and TRBJ1-1, with D possibly being TRBD1 (5 bases). Trimming pared 3 bases from V and 2 bases from J, leaving 13 bases between. In germline, CDR1 is MNHEY, CDR2 SMNVEV (reference sequence). The CDR3 is made up of 15 amino acids. The CDR3 DNA reads as TGTGCCAGCAGTTTCCTAGGGGCCAAAAACACTGAAGCTTTCTTT. Its translation: CASSFLGAKNTEAFF.

The chain links TRBV6-1 to TRBJ2-1, with D possibly matching TRBD1 (5 bases). Trimming pared 3 bases from V and 9 bases from J, leaving 15 bases between. Germline loops: CDR1 MNHNS, CDR2 SASEGT. The CDR3 is made up of 14 amino acids. CDR3 amino acids: CASSEDRATGEQFF. The CDR3 region has the DNA TGTGCCAGCAGTGAGGATAGGGCCACAGGTGAGCAGTTCTTC.

The chain recombines TRBV19 with TRBJ1-6; D possibly corresponds to TRBD1 (5 bases). Germline V gene sequence: CDR1 LNHDA, CDR2 SQIVND (reference sequence). This CDR3 is built from 13 residues. Between the trimmed V and J ends, which lost 7 bases and 8 bases, there was a span of 12 bases. CDR3 residues: CASITRGDSPLHF. The CDR3 coding sequence is TGTGCCAGTATCACCCGGGGGGATTCACCCCTCCACTTT.

The chain has TRBV30 and TRBJ1-1; 8 bases line up with TRBD1. Unmatched junction bases numbered 11, after V lost 4 bases and J lost 1 base. CDR1 GTSNPN and CDR2 SVGIG come from the germline V gene (reference sequence). This CDR3 spans 16 amino acids. In DNA, the CDR3 is TGTGCCTGGACCTCCCTCGGGGACAGGAGGAACACTGAAGCTTTCTTT. Translating it yields CAWTSLGDRRNTEAFF. The whole variable domain, remainder taken from reference TRBV30 and TRBJ1-1, is SQTIHQWPATLVQPVGSPLSLECTVEGTSNPNLYWYRQAAGRGLQLLFYSVGIGQISSEVPQNLSASRPQDRQFILSSKKLLLSDSGFYLCAWTSLGDRRNTEAFFGQGTRLTVV.

The V gene is TRBV28, the J gene TRBJ1-4, with 8 nucleotides matching TRBD1. V gave up 4 bases and J gave up 0 bases; unmatched junction bases: 10. Germline V gives CDR1 MDHEN, CDR2 SYDVKM. The CDR3 covers 18 residues. CDR3 region: CASSSPRDRKSTNEKLFF. In nucleotides, the CDR3 is TGTGCCAGCAGTTCTCCCCGGGACAGGAAATCAACTAATGAAAAACTGTTTTTT.

This clone has a handful of counts. CDR3 sequence: CSVERGGTGNTIYF. CDR3 sequence (DNA): TGCAGCGTTGAGAGAGGGGGCACTGGAAACACCATATATTTT. V usage is TRBV29-1 and J usage is TRBJ1-3; 7 nucleotides align to TRBD1. Germline values: CDR1 SQVTM, CDR2 ANQGSEA. This CDR3 comprises 14 residues. Trimming removed 3 bases from V and 2 bases from J; junction bases left unmatched: 4.

The V gene is TRBV9, the J gene TRBJ2-1, with 7 bases aligning to TRBD2. The CDR3 loop spans 15 amino acids. Germline lookup yields CDR1 SGDLS and CDR2 YYNGEE. Trimming removed 2 bases from V and 5 bases from J; junction bases left unmatched: 7. DNA of the CDR3: TGTGCCAGCAGCGTCCTGGTGGGGGGGAACAATGAGCAGTTCTTC. The encoded protein is CASSVLVGGNNEQFF.

The rearrangement joins TRBV30 to TRBJ1-2, with TRBD1 matching 7 bases. The CDR3 runs 15 residues. Trimming at V came to 0 bases and at J to 4 bases, leaving 8 bases not matched to a gene. The germline V gene encodes CDR1 GTSNPN and CDR2 SVGIG (reference sequence). In nucleotides, the CDR3 is TGTGCCTGGAGTGTACGGAGAGGGGGCATCTATGGCTACACCTTC. Protein: CAWSVRRGGIYGYTF.

The chain has TRBV29-1 and TRBJ1-1; 9 positions match TRBD1. The junction had 2 bases not matched to a gene; V was cut back by 7 bases and J by 2 bases. CDR1 and CDR2 from the germline V gene are SQVTM and ANQGSEA. The CDR3 is 12 residues long. This CDR3 is CSADRGNTEAFF. CDR3 DNA: TGCAGCGCGGACAGGGGTAACACTGAAGCTTTCTTT.